Reported below is one TCR beta chain. This sample was taken from a study of T cells in Graves' hyperthyroidism and ophthalmopathy. Amplification of TCR beta CDR3 regions used RNA as the template. The study used the HTBI primer set for a first-round RT-PCR of the TCR CDR3. Each CDR3 protein gets one entry after TCRdb re-called the multiplex PCR reads with MiXCR. The table records about 840,000 distinct CDR3 sequences, 35% to 45% of them present only once. Each diagnosis was grounded in clinical symptoms, serum thyroxine and TRAb, thyroid ultrasound, and orbital computed tomography. The CDR3 is made up of 12 amino acids. Trimming removed 7 bases at V and 11 bases at J, with 17 bases between. Germline V gives CDR1 MNHNY, CDR2 SVGAGI (reference sequence).

This clonotype originated in a man younger than 30 with Graves' hyperthyroidism. The sample consisted of blood. The chain is built from TRBV6-6 and TRBJ1-1, with D possibly TRBD1 on 5 matching bases. CDR3 region: CASKGGTKTAFF. CDR3 bases: TGTGCCAGCAAAGGAGGGACGAAGACGGCTTTCTTT.